A selection of T cell receptor beta chains follows, all from one sample in a study of blood T cell repertoires in COVID-19. Some clones are missing from TCRdb's copy, which holds only in-frame ones; the method was immunoSEQ multiplex PCR. Of some 120,000 clones listed, roughly 91% are singletons. Sequenced material: peripheral blood. These TCRs come from a human donor with acute or convalescent COVID-19. The donor label of this sample is uncertain. CDR3s include the opening cysteine and the closing phenylalanine or tryptophan. Fields, in order: clone size, J gene, V gene, D gene, CDR3 DNA, CDR3 protein. D genes are given only for firm matches. Clone size is stated in some rows and not others, as once, few, many or a class when expanded.

>.|TRBJ1-2|TRBV4-3|TRBD1
TGCGCCAGCAGCCAAGATGAGGACAGGGACTATGGCTACACCTTC
CASSQDEDRDYGYTF
>.|TRBJ2-7|TRBV27|.
TGTGCCAGCAGTTTAAGCGAGGCCTCCTACGAGCAGTACTTC
CASSLSEASYEQYF
>few|TRBJ1-3|TRBV28|.
TGTGCCAGCAAACGGACTTTATCAACTGGAAACACCATATATTTT
CASKRTLSTGNTIYF
>.|TRBJ2-1|TRBV5-1|TRBD2
TGCGCCAGCAGCTTGGCCGCACTAGCGGTCTCCTACAATGAGCAGTTCTTC
CASSLAALAVSYNEQFF
>.|TRBJ1-1|TRBV6-5|.
TGTGCCAGCAGTTCGGGAAACACTGAAGCTTTCTTT
CASSSGNTEAFF
>.|TRBJ2-7|TRBV3-1/TRBV3-2|TRBD2
TGTGCCAGGACCTTTCTAGCGGGGGACCTCTACGAGCAGTACTTC
CARTFLAGDLYEQYF
>few|TRBJ1-4|TRBV4-2|.
TGTGCCAGCAGCCAGGCCCCGGGGGGCGAGGATGAAAAACTGTTTTTT
CASSQAPGGEDEKLFF
>once|TRBJ1-4|TRBV2|.
TGTGCCAGCGCCCGGGGGGGACGTAATGAAAAACTGTTTTTT
CASARGGRNEKLFF
>.|TRBJ2-1|TRBV28|TRBD2
TGTGCCAGCAGTTCCCAAGCGGGAGTAGATGAGCAGTTCTTC
CASSSQAGVDEQFF
>once|TRBJ2-3|TRBV7-3|TRBD2
TGTGCCAGCAGCTGGGGCGGGGGAGATACGCAGTATTTT
CASSWGGGDTQYF
>.|TRBJ1-6|TRBV3-1/TRBV3-2|.
TGTGCCAGCAGCCAAGCGGGGAGCTCCTATAATTCACCCCTCCACTTT
CASSQAGSSYNSPLHF
>.|TRBJ2-2|TRBV11-3|TRBD2
TGTGCCAGCAGCCCTCATAGTTGGGGGGGGAACACCGGGGAGCTGTTTTTT
CASSPHSWGGNTGELFF
>.|TRBJ2-7|TRBV6-5|TRBD1
TGTGCCAGCCTAGACAGGGAATTACTCTACGAGCAGTACTTC
CASLDRELLYEQYF
>.|TRBJ2-1|TRBV24-1|.
TGTGCCACCAGTAGGGGGAACAATGAGCAGTTCTTC
CATSRGNNEQFF
>.|TRBJ2-1|TRBV27|TRBD1
TGTGCCAGCAGTACCTTACCGGGACAGGGCTACAATGAGCAGTTCTTC
CASSTLPGQGYNEQFF
>.|TRBJ2-1|TRBV6-5|TRBD2
TGTGCCAGCAGTTCGGGACTAGCGGGCCGCAATGAGCAGTTCTTC
CASSSGLAGRNEQFF
>.|TRBJ2-5|TRBV11-3|.
TGTGCCAGCAGCTTAGGGCAGGCAAGCGAGACCCAGTACTTC
CASSLGQASETQYF
>.|TRBJ2-5|TRBV5-5|.
TGTGCCAGCAGCTTGAGCCCGCACCAAGAGACCCAGTACTTC
CASSLSPHQETQYF
>.|TRBJ2-7|TRBV5-4|TRBD2
TGTGCCAGCAGCCGCCGACTAGCGGGAAGCTCCTACGAGCAGTACTTC
CASSRRLAGSSYEQYF
>.|TRBJ2-1|TRBV29-1|TRBD1
TGCAGCGTAGCCGACAGGGCGACCTACAATGAGCAGTTCTTC
CSVADRATYNEQFF
>.|TRBJ1-2|TRBV6-4|.
TGTGCCAGCAGCAGGGAAGCTAACTATGGCTACACCTTC
CASSREANYGYTF
>.|TRBJ1-2|TRBV6-1|.
TGTGCCAGCAGTGAAAACGCAGGGATCTATGGCTACACCTTC
CASSENAGIYGYTF
>.|TRBJ1-1|TRBV1|.
TGCACCAGCAGCCCAGACAGTGAAGCTTTCTTT
CTSSPDSEAFF
>.|TRBJ1-2|TRBV6-1|.
TGTGCCAGCAGTGAAGAAGCAGGGGATGGCTACACCTTC
CASSEEAGDGYTF
>.|TRBJ2-2|TRBV7-3|.
TGTGCCAGCAGCACAACGTCCCTCGGGGCCGGGGAGCTGTTTTTT
CASSTTSLGAGELFF
>.|TRBJ2-2|TRBV6-5|.
TGTGCAGCGAGCCGGTCTTTGAACACCGGGGAGCTGTTTTTT
CAASRSLNTGELFF
>.|TRBJ1-2|TRBV30|.
TGTGCCTGGAGCCCGGGGTTGGGCGGCTACACCTTC
CAWSPGLGGYTF
>.|TRBJ1-2|TRBV18|TRBD1
TGTGCCAGCTCACCCCCCCACGTAGGGGGCATGGGCTACACCTTC
CASSPPHVGGMGYTF
>.|TRBJ1-1|TRBV28|.
TGTGCCAGCAGTTTATTGGGGGGATGGGCTGAAGCTTTCTTT
CASSLLGGWAEAFF
>.|TRBJ1-2|TRBV2|.
TGTGCCAGCAGTGGACCTGCTGACGGGTTGGTCTATGGCTACACCTTC
CASSGPADGLVYGYTF
>.|TRBJ1-1|TRBV7-2|TRBD1
TGTGCCAGCAGGGGACAGGGGAACACTGAAGCTTTCTTT
CASRGQGNTEAFF
>once|TRBJ1-1|TRBV5-1|.
TGCGCCAGCAGCGCAAACATGAACACTGAAGCTTTCTTT
CASSANMNTEAFF
>.|TRBJ1-1|TRBV10-3|.
TGTGCCATCCGGGGGGGTATTTACACTGAAGCTTTCTTT
CAIRGGIYTEAFF
>few|TRBJ1-2|TRBV9|.
TGTGCCAGCATGAGCGTCTTCTATGGCTACACCTTC
CASMSVFYGYTF